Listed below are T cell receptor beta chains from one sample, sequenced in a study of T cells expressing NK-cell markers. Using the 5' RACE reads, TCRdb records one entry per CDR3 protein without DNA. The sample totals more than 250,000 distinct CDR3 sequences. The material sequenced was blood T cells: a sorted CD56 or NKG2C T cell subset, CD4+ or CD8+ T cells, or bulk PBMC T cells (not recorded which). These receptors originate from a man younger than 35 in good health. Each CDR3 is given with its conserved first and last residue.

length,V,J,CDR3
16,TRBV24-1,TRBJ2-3,CATSDFQRETRYTQYF
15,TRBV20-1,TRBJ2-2,CSARTREGLTGELFF
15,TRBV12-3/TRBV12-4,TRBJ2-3,CASTFSGILEDTQYF
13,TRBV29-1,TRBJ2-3,CSDRGLLTDTQYF
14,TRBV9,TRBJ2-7,CASSVAGGIYEQYF
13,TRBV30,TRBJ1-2,CAWSVQGARGYTF
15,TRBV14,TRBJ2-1,CASSRKDRGEREQFF
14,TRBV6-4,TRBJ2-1,CASSRSLAGDEQFF
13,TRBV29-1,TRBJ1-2,CSVEGTAFYGYTF
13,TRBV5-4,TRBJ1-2,CASRPTLQGSYTF
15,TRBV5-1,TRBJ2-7,CASSPPTGHDYEQYF